This TCR beta chain is drawn from a study of Ad26.COV2.S vaccination and SARS-CoV-2 variants. Study results and limitations: Measurement of non-spike TCR breadth gave similar results in vaccine and placebo recipients.

Per germline, CDR1 SGHAT and CDR2 FQNNGV. V lost 4 bases and J 8 bases, leaving 8 bases between the germline ends. The CDR3 extends over 12 amino acids. Libraries were prepared by immunoSEQ multiplex PCR; TCRdb keeps only in-frame clonotypes and omits some of them. The table has just under 250,000 clones, around nine tenths seen once; the top ten hold around 10%. For this clone: Its antigen is currently unknown.

The treatment denotes: some 20 received Ad26.COV2.S at low or high dose, single or two shots; five or six received placebo; per-sample allocation not given. The study sampled participants on day 63 after the first vaccine or placebo injection. The sample came from a Boston adult aged 18-55 years. This specimen was peripheral blood, taken in a trial of Ad26.COV2.S vaccine versus placebo. The receptor's source is a person aged 18-65 years who received the Ad26.COV2.S COVID-19 vaccine or a placebo. The gene calls are TRBV11-2 and TRBJ2-2; unclear D gene. The CDR3, as DNA: TGTGCCAGCAGCTACCCCACTGGGGAGCTGTTTTTT. It encodes CASSYPTGELFF.